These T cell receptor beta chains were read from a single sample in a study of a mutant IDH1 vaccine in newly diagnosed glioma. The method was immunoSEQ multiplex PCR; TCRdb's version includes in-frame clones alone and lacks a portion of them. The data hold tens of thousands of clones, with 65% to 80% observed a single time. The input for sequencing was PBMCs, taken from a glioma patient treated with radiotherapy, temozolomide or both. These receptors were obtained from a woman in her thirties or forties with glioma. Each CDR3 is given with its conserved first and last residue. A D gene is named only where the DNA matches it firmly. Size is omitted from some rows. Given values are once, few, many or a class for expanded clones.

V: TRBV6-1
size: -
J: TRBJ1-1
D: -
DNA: TGTGCCAGCAGTCCTATAGGACGGTACACTGAAGCTTTCTTT
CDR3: CASSPIGRYTEAFF

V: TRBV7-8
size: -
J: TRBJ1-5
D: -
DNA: TGTGCCAGCAGCTTAAGGGAGGGGAATCAGCCCCAGCATTTT
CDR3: CASSLREGNQPQHF

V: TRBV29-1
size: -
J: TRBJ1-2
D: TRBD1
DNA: TGCAGCGTTGAAGATCGGGACAGGGGGACCCTACGCTATGGCTACACCTTC
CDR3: CSVEDRDRGTLRYGYTF

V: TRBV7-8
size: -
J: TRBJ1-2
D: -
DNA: TGTGCCAGCAGCTTAGAAATCGCCTATGGTGGCTACACCTTC
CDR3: CASSLEIAYGGYTF

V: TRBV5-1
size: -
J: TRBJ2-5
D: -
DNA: TGCGCCAGCAGCTTAGCCACTCGGTGGGAGACCCAGTACTTC
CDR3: CASSLATRWETQYF

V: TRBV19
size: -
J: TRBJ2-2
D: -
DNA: TGTGCCAGTAGTATAAGTGGACCCCGGGAGCTGTTTTTT
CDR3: CASSISGPRELFF

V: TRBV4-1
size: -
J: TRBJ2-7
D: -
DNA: TGCGCCAGCAGCCAAGTTGGGGACGAGCAGTACTTC
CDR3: CASSQVGDEQYF

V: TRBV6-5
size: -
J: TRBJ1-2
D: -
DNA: TGTGCCAGCATAGACCAAACTTATGGCTACACCTTC
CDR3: CASIDQTYGYTF

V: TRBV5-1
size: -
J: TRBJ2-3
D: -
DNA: TGCGCCAGCAGCTTAACAGATACGCAGTATTTT
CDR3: CASSLTDTQYF

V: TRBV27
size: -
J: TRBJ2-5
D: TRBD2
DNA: TGTGCCAGCAGTTTATTTGGCCGGGGGGGACAAGAGACCCAGTACTTC
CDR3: CASSLFGRGGQETQYF

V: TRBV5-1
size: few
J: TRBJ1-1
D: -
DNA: TGCGCCAGCAGCGGGACCACAGGGAACACTGAAGCTTTCTTT
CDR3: CASSGTTGNTEAFF

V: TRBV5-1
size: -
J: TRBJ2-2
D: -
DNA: TGCGCCAGCAGCCCCGGGGCCGGGTTCGGGGAGCTGTTTTTT
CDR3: CASSPGAGFGELFF

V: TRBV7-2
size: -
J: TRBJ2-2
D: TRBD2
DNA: TGTGCCAGCAGCTTAAACGTCCGACTAGCGGGGGGCACCGGGGAGCTGTTTTTT
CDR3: CASSLNVRLAGGTGELFF

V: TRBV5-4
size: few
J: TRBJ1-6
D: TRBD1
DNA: TGTGCCAGCAGCTACCTAGGACAGGGGCAGGATTCACCCCTCCACTTT
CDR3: CASSYLGQGQDSPLHF

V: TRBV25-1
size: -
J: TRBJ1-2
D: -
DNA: TGTGCCAGCAGTTGGGGGAACTATGGCTACACCTTC
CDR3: CASSWGNYGYTF

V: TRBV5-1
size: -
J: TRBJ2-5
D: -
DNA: TGCGCCAGCAGCCCCAGCGGGCACCCAAGCGGAGAGACCCAGTACTTC
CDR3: CASSPSGHPSGETQYF

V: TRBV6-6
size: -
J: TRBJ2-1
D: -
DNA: TGTGCCAGCAGTCAACAAGGGGTGGGTGAGCAGTTCTTC
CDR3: CASSQQGVGEQFF

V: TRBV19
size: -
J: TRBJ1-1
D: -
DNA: TGTGCCAGCAGTCTTCCACGTAGAGGGACTGAAGCTTTCTTT
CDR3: CASSLPRRGTEAFF

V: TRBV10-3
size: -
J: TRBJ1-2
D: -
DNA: TGTGCCATCAGCCCGGGACTTCATGGCTACACCTTC
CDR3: CAISPGLHGYTF

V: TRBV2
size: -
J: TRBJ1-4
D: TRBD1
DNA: TGTGCCAGCAGTGAGACCGCCGAGGGGGCTGAAAAACTGTTTTTT
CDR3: CASSETAEGAEKLFF

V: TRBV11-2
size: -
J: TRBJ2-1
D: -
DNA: TGTGCCAGCAGCCCGCCGGACTCCCTCGACAATGAGCAGTTCTTC
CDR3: CASSPPDSLDNEQFF

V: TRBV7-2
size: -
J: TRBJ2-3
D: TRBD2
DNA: TGTGCCAGCAGCCGGGACCATAGCGGGGGGGCCTCGGATACGCAGTATTTT
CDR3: CASSRDHSGGASDTQYF

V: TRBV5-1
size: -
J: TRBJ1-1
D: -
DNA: TGCGCCAGCAGCTTGGTGGTCAACACTGAAGCTTTCTTT
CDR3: CASSLVVNTEAFF